This T cell receptor (beta chain) was obtained from a study of shared clonotypes between healthy human individuals. Overall study: Donors were two women and a few men aged 18 to 49.

Data came from immunoSEQ multiplex PCR; TCRdb stores just in-frame clones and leaves some out. The table lists 950,000 to 1,200,000 clones, approximately 80% of them singletons. V gave up 4 bases and J gave up 1 base, with 8 bases separating them. The CDR3 has 13 amino acids. Germline V gene lookup returns CDR1 SGHRS and CDR2 YFSETQ. Comment on this clone: This CDR3 is also generated by other DNA sequences in the sample.

This TCR came from a young man in good health. Some clones in this sample may be carry-over from other donors' samples. The chain employs TRBV5-1 and TRBJ1-1, with a tentative D call TRBD1 (5 bases). Sequenced material: memory CD4+ T cells from PBMCs. Documented subset: CD45RA-negative fraction. The CDR3 spells CASSTQGNTEAFF. CDR3 in DNA: TGCGCCAGCAGCACCCAGGGGAACACTGAAGCTTTCTTT.